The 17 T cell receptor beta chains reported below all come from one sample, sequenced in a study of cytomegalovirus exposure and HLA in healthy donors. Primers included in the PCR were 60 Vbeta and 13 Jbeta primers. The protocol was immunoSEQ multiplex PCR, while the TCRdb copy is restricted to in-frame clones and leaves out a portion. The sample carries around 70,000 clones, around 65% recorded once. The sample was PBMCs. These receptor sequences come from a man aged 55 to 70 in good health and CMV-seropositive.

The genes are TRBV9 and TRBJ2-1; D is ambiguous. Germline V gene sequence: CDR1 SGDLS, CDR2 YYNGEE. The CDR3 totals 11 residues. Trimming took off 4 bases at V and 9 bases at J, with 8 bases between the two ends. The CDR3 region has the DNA TGTGCCAGCAGCACCAGTCGTGAGCAGTTCTTC. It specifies CASSTSREQFF.

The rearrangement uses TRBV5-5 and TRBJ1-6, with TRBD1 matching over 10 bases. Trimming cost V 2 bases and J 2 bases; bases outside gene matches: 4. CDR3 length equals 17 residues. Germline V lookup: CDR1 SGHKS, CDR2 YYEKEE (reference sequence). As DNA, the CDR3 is TGTGCCAGCAGCTTTTCAGGGACAGGGGCCTATAATTCACCCCTCCACTTT. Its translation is CASSFSGTGAYNSPLHF.

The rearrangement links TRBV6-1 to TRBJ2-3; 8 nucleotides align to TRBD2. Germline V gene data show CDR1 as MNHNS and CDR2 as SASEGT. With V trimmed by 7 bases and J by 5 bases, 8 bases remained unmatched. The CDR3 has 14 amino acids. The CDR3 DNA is TGTGCCAGCACCCTGGCGGGGGGTGGAGATACGCAGTATTTT. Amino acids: CASTLAGGGDTQYF.

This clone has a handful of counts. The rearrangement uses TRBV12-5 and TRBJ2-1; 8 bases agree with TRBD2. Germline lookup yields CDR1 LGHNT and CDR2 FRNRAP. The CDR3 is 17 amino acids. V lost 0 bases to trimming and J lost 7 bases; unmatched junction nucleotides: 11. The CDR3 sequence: CASGLVPGRGVKNEQFF. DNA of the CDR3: TGTGCTAGTGGTTTGGTACCTGGGCGGGGGGTTAAAAATGAGCAGTTCTTC.

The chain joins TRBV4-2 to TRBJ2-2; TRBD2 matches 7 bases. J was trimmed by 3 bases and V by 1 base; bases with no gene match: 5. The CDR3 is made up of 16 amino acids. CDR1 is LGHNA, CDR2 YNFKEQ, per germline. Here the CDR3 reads CASSQASGGDTGELFF. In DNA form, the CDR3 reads TGTGCCAGCAGCCAAGCTTCGGGAGGCGACACCGGGGAGCTGTTTTTT.

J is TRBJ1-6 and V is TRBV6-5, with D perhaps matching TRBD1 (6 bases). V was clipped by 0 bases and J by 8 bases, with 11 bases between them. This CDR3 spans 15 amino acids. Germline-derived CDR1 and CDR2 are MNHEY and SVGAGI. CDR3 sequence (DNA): TGTGCCAGCAGTTACTCGCAGGGGATCCATTCACCCCTCCACTTT. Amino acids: CASSYSQGIHSPLHF.

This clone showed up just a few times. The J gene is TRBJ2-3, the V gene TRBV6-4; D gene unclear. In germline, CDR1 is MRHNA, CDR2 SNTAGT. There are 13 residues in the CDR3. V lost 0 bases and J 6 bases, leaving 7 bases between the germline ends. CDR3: CASSDSEFDTQYF. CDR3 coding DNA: TGTGCCAGCAGTGACTCAGAGTTCGATACGCAGTATTTT.

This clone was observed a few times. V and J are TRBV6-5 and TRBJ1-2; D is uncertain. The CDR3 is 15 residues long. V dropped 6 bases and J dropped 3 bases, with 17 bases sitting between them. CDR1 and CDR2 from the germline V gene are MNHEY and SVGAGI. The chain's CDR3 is CASSPLGTKDYGYTF. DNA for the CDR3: TGTGCCAGCAGCCCTTTGGGCACGAAGGACTATGGCTACACCTTC.

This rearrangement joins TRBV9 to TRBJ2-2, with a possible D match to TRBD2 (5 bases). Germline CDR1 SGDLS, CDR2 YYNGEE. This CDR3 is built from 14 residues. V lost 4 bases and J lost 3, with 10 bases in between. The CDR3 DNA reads TGTGCCAGCAGCCAAAGCGGTTACACCGGGGAGCTGTTTTTT. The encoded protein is CASSQSGYTGELFF.

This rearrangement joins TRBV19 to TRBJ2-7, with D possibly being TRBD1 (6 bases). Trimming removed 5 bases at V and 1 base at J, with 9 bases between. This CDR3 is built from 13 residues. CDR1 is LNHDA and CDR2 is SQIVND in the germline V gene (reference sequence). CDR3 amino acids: CASSPGTSYEQYF. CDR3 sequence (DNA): TGTGCCAGTAGTCCCGGGACATCCTACGAGCAGTACTTC. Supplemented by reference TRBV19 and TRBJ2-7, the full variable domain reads DGGITQSPKYLFRKEGQNVTLSCEQNLNHDAMYWYRQDPGQGLRLIYYSQIVNDFQKGDIAEGYSVSREKKESFPLTVTSAQKNPTAFYLCASSPGTSYEQYFGPGTRLTVT.

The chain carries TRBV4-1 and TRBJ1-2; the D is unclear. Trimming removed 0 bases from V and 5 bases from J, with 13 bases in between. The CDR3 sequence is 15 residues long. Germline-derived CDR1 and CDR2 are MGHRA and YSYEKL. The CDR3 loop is CASSQDRGRSYGYTF. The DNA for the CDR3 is TGCGCCAGCAGCCAAGACCGAGGGAGATCATATGGCTACACCTTC.

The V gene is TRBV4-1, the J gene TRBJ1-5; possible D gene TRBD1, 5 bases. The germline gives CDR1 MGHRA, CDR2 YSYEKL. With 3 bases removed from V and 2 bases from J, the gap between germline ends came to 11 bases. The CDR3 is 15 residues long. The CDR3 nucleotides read TGCGCCAGCAGCCAGGGGCCCGAGGGCAATCAGCCCCAGCATTTT. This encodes CASSQGPEGNQPQHF.

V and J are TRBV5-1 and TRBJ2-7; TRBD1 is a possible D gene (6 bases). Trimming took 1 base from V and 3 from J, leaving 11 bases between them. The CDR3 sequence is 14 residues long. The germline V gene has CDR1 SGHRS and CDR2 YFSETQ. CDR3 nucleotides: TGCGCCAGCAGCTTGATCGGGGACAACTACGAGCAGTACTTC. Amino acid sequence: CASSLIGDNYEQYF.

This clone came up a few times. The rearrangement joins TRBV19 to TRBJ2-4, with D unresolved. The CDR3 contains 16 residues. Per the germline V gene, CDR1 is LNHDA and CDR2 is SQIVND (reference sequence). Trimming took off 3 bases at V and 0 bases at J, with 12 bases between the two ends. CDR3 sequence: CASSIEFELAKNIQYF. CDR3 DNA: TGTGCCAGTAGTATCGAATTTGAACTAGCCAAAAACATTCAGTACTTC.

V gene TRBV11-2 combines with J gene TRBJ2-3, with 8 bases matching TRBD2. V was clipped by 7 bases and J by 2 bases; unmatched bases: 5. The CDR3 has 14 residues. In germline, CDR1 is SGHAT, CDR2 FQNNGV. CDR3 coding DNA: TGTGCCAGCAAGACTAGCGTATACACAGATACGCAGTATTTT. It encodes CASKTSVYTDTQYF.

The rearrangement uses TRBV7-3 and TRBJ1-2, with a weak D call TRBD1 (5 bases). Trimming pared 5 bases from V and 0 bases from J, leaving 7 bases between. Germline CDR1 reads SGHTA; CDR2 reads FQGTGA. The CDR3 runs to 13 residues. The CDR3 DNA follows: TGTGCCAGCAGCCAAGGGGCTAACTATGGCTACACCTTC. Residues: CASSQGANYGYTF.

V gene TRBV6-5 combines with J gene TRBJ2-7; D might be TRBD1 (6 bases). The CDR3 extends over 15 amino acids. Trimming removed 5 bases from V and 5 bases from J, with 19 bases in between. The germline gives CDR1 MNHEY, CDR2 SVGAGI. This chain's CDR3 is CASSRGSIQGNEQYF. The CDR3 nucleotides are TGTGCCAGCAGTAGAGGGAGCATTCAGGGGAACGAGCAGTACTTC.